These 29 T cell receptor beta chains came from one sample sequenced in a study of T cells after yellow fever vaccination (dated by TCRdb to between 2017 and 2020). Libraries were built with 5' RACE. For sequencing, an Illumina NovaSeq 6000 was employed. TCRdb reprocessed the public reads (quality trimming at Q25 with fastp, clone calling with MiXCR) and kept in-frame beta chains. A single entry per CDR3 protein holds the most common genes and DNA from its merged rows. This sample comprises 300,000 to 400,000 distinct CDR3 sequences, about 11% of them detected only once. The ten largest account for over 3% of the sample. This specimen's treatment or condition label, per the study, means: live attenuated yellow fever vaccine strain. The sample consisted of CD4+ T cells sorted from PBMCs, taken 45 days after the yellow fever booster vaccination. Receptors originate from a man aged 18-30 years who received the YFV17D yellow fever vaccine.

This chain connects TRBV4-3 to TRBJ2-5, with 9 bases fitting TRBD1. The CDR3 is 15 residues long. The V gene end was trimmed by 0 bases and the J gene end by 5 bases; junction bases not matched to a gene: 4. The V gene's germline CDR1 is LGHNA and CDR2 YSLEER. The CDR3 is CASSQEFDRGETQYF. For the CDR3, the DNA is TGCGCCAGCAGCCAAGAGTTTGACAGGGGGGAGACCCAGTACTTC.

The chain combines TRBV12-5 with TRBJ2-1; 7 bases fit TRBD2. This CDR3 comprises 12 residues. The germline CDR1 and CDR2 sequences are LGHNT and FRNRAP. V lost 2 bases, J lost 13 bases, and 5 bases stayed unmatched. Here the CDR3 reads CASGLPRLAQFF. The CDR3 nucleotides are TGTGCTAGTGGTTTGCCCCGACTAGCTCAGTTCTTC.

This chain links TRBV7-9 with TRBJ2-3; no reliable D call. V lost 3 bases and J 6 bases, leaving 16 bases between the germline ends. In germline, CDR1 is SEHNR, CDR2 FQNEAQ (reference sequence). This CDR3 is 15 amino acids long. The CDR3 region is CASSFPRVGKDTQYF. For the CDR3, the DNA is TGTGCCAGCAGCTTTCCAAGGGTGGGTAAGGATACGCAGTATTTT.

This clonotype has just a few counts. This chain connects TRBV29-1 to TRBJ2-7; a possible D gene is TRBD2 (5 bases). V was clipped by 2 bases and J by 2 bases, with 13 bases between them. The CDR3 is 14 amino acids. Germline lookup yields CDR1 SQVTM and CDR2 ANQGSEA. CDR3: CSVEFPTSTYEQYF. DNA of the CDR3: TGCAGCGTTGAATTTCCCACTAGTACCTACGAGCAGTACTTC.

This clonotype was seen more than once but under ten times. The V call is TRBV11-2, the J call TRBJ2-5, with D possibly being TRBD1 (6 bases). This CDR3 spans 14 amino acids. CDR1 and CDR2 (germline): SGHAT, FQNNGV. Trimming took 5 bases from V and 1 from J, leaving 11 bases between them. CDR3 residues: CASSAGQIQETQYF. The CDR3 bases are TGTGCCAGCAGCGCAGGACAGATCCAAGAGACCCAGTACTTC. The variable domain in full, completed from reference TRBV11-2 and TRBJ2-5, reads EAGVAQSPRYKIIEKRQSVAFWCNPISGHATLYWYQQILGQGPKLLIQFQNNGVVDDSQLPKDRFSAERLKGVDSTLKIQPAKLEDSAVYLCASSAGQIQETQYFGPGTRLLVL.

This clonotype was observed a few times. The chain has TRBV15 and TRBJ2-5; D is ambiguous. With 0 bases removed from V and 1 base from J, the gap between germline ends came to 9 bases. Germline V gene lookup returns CDR1 LNHNV and CDR2 YYDKDF (reference sequence). CDR3 size: 15 residues. The CDR3 region is CATSRDHLVQETQYF. The CDR3 DNA reads as TGTGCCACCAGCAGAGACCATCTGGTCCAAGAGACCCAGTACTTC.

The table lists this clonotype with a few counts. The chain has TRBV7-9 and TRBJ1-5, with 9 nucleotides matching TRBD1. V trimming: 4 bases; J trimming: 3 bases; junction bases outside the gene matches: 7. The CDR3 sequence is 16 residues long. Germline CDR1 is SEHNR and CDR2 is FQNEAQ (reference sequence). Here the CDR3 reads CASSSDRGADNQPQHF. The CDR3 DNA sequence: TGTGCCAGCAGCTCGGACAGGGGCGCGGACAATCAGCCCCAGCATTTT.

This clonotype was detected ten times or more. The chain is built from TRBV20-1 and TRBJ2-2; 7 bases line up with TRBD2. Germline CDR1 and CDR2: DFQATT and SNEGSKA (reference sequence). This CDR3 is 14 amino acids long. Trimming took 6 bases from V and 8 from J; bases not matched to a gene: 12. The CDR3 spells CSALGGTPSGELFF. CDR3 coding DNA: TGCAGTGCCCTCGGGGGGACGCCCAGTGGGGAGCTGTTTTTT.

This clonotype was seen only a few times. The gene calls are TRBV27 and TRBJ2-5, with D maybe TRBD2 (6 bases). CDR3 length equals 13 residues. V was clipped by 8 bases and J by 5 bases, with 15 bases between them. Germline CDR1 and CDR2: MNHEY and SMNVEV (reference sequence). CDR3 sequence reads: CASLRARGETQYF. CDR3 nucleotides: TGTGCCAGCCTTCGGGCCCGGGGGGAGACCCAGTACTTC.

This clonotype was seen more than once but under ten times. The rearrangement links TRBV7-8 to TRBJ1-2, with a tentative D call TRBD1 (6 bases). Trimming cost V 2 bases and J 4 bases, with 11 bases left between them. The CDR3 spans 14 residues. CDR1 is SGHVS and CDR2 is FQNEAQ in the germline V gene. For the CDR3, the DNA is TGTGCCAGCAGCTTATACAGGGTTGGCTATGGCTACACCTTC. It is translated as CASSLYRVGYGYTF. The variable domain in full, with the rest retrieved from reference TRBV7-8 and TRBJ1-2, is GAGVSQSPRYKVAKRGQDVALRCDPISGHVSLFWYQQALGQGPEFLTYFQNEAQLDKSGLPSDRFFAERPEGSVSTLKIQRTQQEDSAVYLCASSLYRVGYGYTFGSGTRLTVV.

V is TRBV7-9 and J is TRBJ2-1; TRBD1 might be the D (7 bases). Germline lookup yields CDR1 SEHNR and CDR2 FQNEAQ (reference sequence). The V end was cut by 7 bases, the J end by 3 bases, with 13 bases between. This CDR3 spans 14 amino acids. The CDR3 is CASTGGSVYNEQFF. In DNA, the CDR3 is TGTGCCAGCACAGGGGGGAGTGTCTACAATGAGCAGTTCTTC.

This clonotype was found a few times. This chain joins TRBV6-2 or TRBV6-3 and TRBJ1-2; D uncertain. V was pared by 5 bases and J by 4 bases, with 11 bases between. The CDR3 length is 13 residues. Germline V lookup: CDR1 MNHEY, CDR2 SVGEGT. CDR3 amino acids: CASSEGGLYGYTF. CDR3 DNA: TGTGCCAGCAGTGAGGGAGGCCTCTATGGCTACACCTTC.

This clonotype was seen only a few times. The chain links TRBV2 to TRBJ2-3; D is unresolved. Trimming cost V 6 bases and J 10 bases, with 17 bases left between them. The CDR3 length is 13 residues. Germline V lookup: CDR1 SNHLY, CDR2 FYNNEI. The CDR3 sequence is CASRYLAAGPQYF. Here the CDR3 DNA reads TGTGCCAGCAGGTATTTGGCAGCCGGTCCGCAGTATTTT.

In its sample, this clonotype was seen a few times. The chain is built from TRBV15 and TRBJ2-1, with 7 bases aligning to TRBD2. The CDR3 is made up of 17 amino acids. J lost 9 bases, V lost 1 base, and 15 bases had no gene match. Per germline, CDR1 LNHNV and CDR2 YYDKDF (reference sequence). The DNA of the CDR3 is TGTGCCACCAGCAGAGGGGTGTCGGGGGGACCACTCGGTGAGCAGTTCTTC. Translated: CATSRGVSGGPLGEQFF.

The CDR3: CASSLDGTGYEQYF. The CDR3 DNA reads as TGTGCCAGCAGCCTCGACGGGACAGGGTACGAGCAGTACTTC. The J gene is TRBJ2-7, the V gene TRBV4-2, with 9 bases lining up with TRBD1. Per the germline V gene, CDR1 is LGHNA and CDR2 is YNFKEQ. This CDR3 is built from 14 residues. The V and J ends lost 4 bases and 4 bases, in that order; junction bases with no gene match: 5.

The chain recombines TRBV12-3 or TRBV12-4 with TRBJ1-5, with a weak D call TRBD1 (5 bases). Trimming shortened V by 5 bases and J by 3 bases, and 11 bases separated the two germline ends. The CDR3 length is 14 residues. CDR3 sequence: CASSLQGYNQPQHF. CDR3 DNA sequence: TGTGCCAGCAGTCTCCAGGGATACAATCAGCCCCAGCATTTT.

This clonotype was observed once. The rearrangement joins TRBV10-2 to TRBJ1-2; D call uncertain. Per the germline V gene, CDR1 is WSHSY and CDR2 is SAAADI. Between the trimmed V and J ends, which lost 3 bases and 4 bases, there was a span of 9 bases. The CDR3 is 13 residues long. The chain's CDR3 is CASSDVGSYGYTF. Here the CDR3 DNA reads TGCGCCAGCAGTGATGTGGGGAGCTATGGCTACACCTTC.

This clonotype was detected a few times. The chain combines TRBV5-1 with TRBJ1-2; D perhaps matches TRBD1 (5 bases). The V end lost 5 bases, the J end lost 5 bases, and 19 bases lay between the germline ends. In germline, CDR1 is SGHRS, CDR2 YFSETQ. The CDR3 spans 15 residues. The CDR3: CASSITTTESYGYTF. For the CDR3, the DNA is TGCGCCAGCAGTATAACCACGACAGAGTCTTATGGCTACACCTTC.

This clonotype was seen repeatedly, ten times or more. The rearrangement links TRBV12-3 or TRBV12-4 to TRBJ1-1; no clear D. The CDR3 is 13 amino acids. Trimming left V 5 bases short and J 0 bases short, with 7 bases between. The CDR3 is CASSRAMNTEAFF. DNA for the CDR3: TGTGCCAGCAGTCGAGCAATGAACACTGAAGCTTTCTTT.

The table lists this clonotype with a few counts. The chain couples TRBV6-5 to TRBJ1-4; the D is unclear. With 6 bases removed from V and 3 bases from J, the gap between germline ends came to 14 bases. Germline V CDR1 and CDR2: MNHEY, SVGAGI. CDR3 length equals 15 residues. The CDR3 nucleotides are TGTGCCAGCAGACCAGGCCCTGCGCCTAATGAAAAACTGTTTTTT. This codes for CASRPGPAPNEKLFF.

The V gene is TRBV30, the J gene TRBJ2-7; D tentatively fits TRBD1 or TRBD2 (5 bases each). The germline CDR1 and CDR2 sequences are GTSNPN and SVGIG (reference sequence). The V and J ends lost 2 bases and 7 bases respectively, with 9 bases between them. The CDR3 is 11 residues long. This CDR3 reads CAWSRGPEQYF. The CDR3 DNA follows: TGTGCCTGGAGTCGGGGCCCAGAGCAGTACTTC.

This clonotype was recorded a few times. J is TRBJ1-2 and V is TRBV5-6, with a possible D match to TRBD1 (6 bases). CDR1 is SGHDT, CDR2 YYEEEE, per germline. Between the trimmed V and J ends, which lost 2 bases and 8 bases, there was a span of 13 bases. The CDR3 totals 13 residues. CDR3 amino acids: CASSLQGRGGYTF. As DNA, the CDR3 is TGTGCCAGCAGCTTACAGGGTAGAGGGGGCTACACCTTC.

Only a few counts were recorded for this clonotype. This chain links TRBV4-2 with TRBJ1-4; D ambiguous. Between the trimmed V and J ends, which lost 0 bases and 5 bases, there was a span of 4 bases. The CDR3 is made up of 13 amino acids. CDR1 is LGHNA, CDR2 YNFKEQ, per germline. CDR3: CASSQDENEKLFF. DNA of the CDR3: TGTGCCAGCAGCCAAGACGAGAATGAAAAACTGTTTTTT.

The chain uses TRBV10-3 and TRBJ1-4, with D unresolved. The CDR3 covers 14 residues. V was clipped by 4 bases and J by 3 bases, with 9 bases between them. Per the germline V gene, CDR1 is ENHRY and CDR2 is SYGVKD. CDR3 protein: CAISGTSANEKLFF. DNA for the CDR3: TGTGCCATCAGTGGCACCTCAGCTAATGAAAAACTGTTTTTT.

The chain carries TRBV24-1 and TRBJ2-4; maybe TRBD2 (6 bases). From germline, CDR1 is KGHDR and CDR2 SFDVKD. Trimming removed 3 bases at V and 1 base at J, with 12 bases between. This CDR3 spans 16 amino acids. The CDR3 region is CATSDRRGWAKNIQYF. The CDR3 region has the DNA TGTGCCACCAGTGATCGGAGGGGATGGGCCAAAAACATTCAGTACTTC.

The chain has TRBV12-3 or TRBV12-4 and TRBJ2-7, with D possibly being TRBD1 or TRBD2 (6 bases each). This CDR3 is built from 12 residues. Trimming pared 3 bases from V and 5 bases from J, leaving 8 bases between. This chain's CDR3 is CASSFGGHEQYV. CDR3 nucleotides: TGTGCCAGCAGTTTCGGGGGCCACGAGCAGTACGTC.

This clonotype appeared a few times. The chain combines TRBV11-1 with TRBJ2-3; 9 positions agree with TRBD2. This CDR3 has 15 residues. CDR1 and CDR2 from the germline V gene are SGHAT and FQDESV (reference sequence). With 5 bases clipped from V and 2 bases from J, the junction kept 5 bases outside the gene matches. As DNA, the CDR3 is TGTGCCAGCAGCCGACTAGCGGACCTCACAGATACGCAGTATTTT. Translating gives CASSRLADLTDTQYF.

In its sample, this clonotype was seen a few times. The V and J genes are TRBV27 and TRBJ1-2; D might be TRBD1 (5 bases). V was clipped by 6 bases and J by 5 bases, with 13 bases between them. From germline, CDR1 is MNHEY and CDR2 SMNVEV (reference sequence). The CDR3 length is 13 residues. The CDR3 loop is CASSGTIAYGYTF. In DNA, the CDR3 is TGTGCCAGCAGCGGGACCATTGCTTATGGCTACACCTTC.

The genes are TRBV5-1 and TRBJ2-3, with 7 bases that match TRBD2. This CDR3 contains 12 residues. Germline trimming cut 0 bases from V and 14 bases from J; bases unmatched to any gene: 6. In germline, CDR1 is SGHRS, CDR2 YFSETQ. The CDR3 is CASSLAGLAGYF. In DNA, the CDR3 is TGCGCCAGCAGCTTGGCCGGGTTAGCGGGGTATTTT. Supplemented by reference TRBV5-1 and TRBJ2-3, the full variable domain reads KAGVTQTPRYLIKTRGQQVTLSCSPISGHRSVSWYQQTPGQGLQFLFEYFSETQRNKGNFPGRFSGRQFSNSRSEMNVSTLELGDSALYLCASSLAGLAGYFGPGTRLTVL.